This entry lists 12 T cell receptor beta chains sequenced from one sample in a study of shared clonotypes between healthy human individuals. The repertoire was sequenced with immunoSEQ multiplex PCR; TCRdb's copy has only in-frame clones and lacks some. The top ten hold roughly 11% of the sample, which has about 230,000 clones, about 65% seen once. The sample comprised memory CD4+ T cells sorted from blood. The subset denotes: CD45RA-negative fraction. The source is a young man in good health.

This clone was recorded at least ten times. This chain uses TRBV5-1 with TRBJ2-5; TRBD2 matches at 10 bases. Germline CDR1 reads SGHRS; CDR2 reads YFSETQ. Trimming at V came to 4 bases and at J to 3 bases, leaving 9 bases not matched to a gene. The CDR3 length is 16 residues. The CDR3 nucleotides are TGCGCCAGCAGCGGGGCCAGCGGGAGGGCAGAAGAGACCCAGTACTTC. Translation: CASSGASGRAEETQYF.

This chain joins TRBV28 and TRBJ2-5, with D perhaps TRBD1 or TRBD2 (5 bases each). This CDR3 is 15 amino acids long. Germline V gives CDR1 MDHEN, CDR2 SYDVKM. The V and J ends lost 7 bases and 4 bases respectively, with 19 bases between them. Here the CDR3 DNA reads TGTGCCAGCACCAATGGGGGAGTGGGACGAGAGACCCAGTACTTC. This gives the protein CASTNGGVGRETQYF. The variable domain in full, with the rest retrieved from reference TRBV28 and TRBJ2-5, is DVKVTQSSRYLVKRTGEKVFLECVQDMDHENMFWYRQDPGLGLRLIYFSYDVKMKEKGDIPEGYSVSREKKERFSLILESASTNQTSMYLCASTNGGVGRETQYFGPGTRLLVL.

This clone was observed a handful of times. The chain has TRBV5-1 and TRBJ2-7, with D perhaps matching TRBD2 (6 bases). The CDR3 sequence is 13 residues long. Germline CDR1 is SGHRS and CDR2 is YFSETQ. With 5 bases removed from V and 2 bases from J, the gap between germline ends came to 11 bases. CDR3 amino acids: CASSRGEAYEQYF. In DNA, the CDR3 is TGCGCCAGCAGTAGAGGGGAGGCCTACGAGCAGTACTTC.

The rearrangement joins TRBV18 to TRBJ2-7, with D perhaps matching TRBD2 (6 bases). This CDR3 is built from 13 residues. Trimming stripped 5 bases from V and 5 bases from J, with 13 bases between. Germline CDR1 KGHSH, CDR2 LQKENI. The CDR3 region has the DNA TGTGCCAGCTCATGGGACTTACAAGACGAGCAGTACTTC. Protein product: CASSWDLQDEQYF.

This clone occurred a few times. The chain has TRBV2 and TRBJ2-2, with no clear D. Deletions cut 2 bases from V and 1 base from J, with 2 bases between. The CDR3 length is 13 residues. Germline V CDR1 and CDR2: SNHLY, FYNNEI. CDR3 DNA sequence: TGTGCCAGCAGTGAACGGAACACCGGGGAGCTGTTTTTT. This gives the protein CASSERNTGELFF.

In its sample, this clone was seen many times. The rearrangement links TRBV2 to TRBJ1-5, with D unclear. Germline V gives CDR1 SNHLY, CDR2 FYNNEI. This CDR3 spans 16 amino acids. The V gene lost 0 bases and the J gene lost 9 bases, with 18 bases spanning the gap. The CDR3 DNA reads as TGTGCCAGCAGTGAAGCAAGGCTAACACCGGGAAGGCCCCAGCATTTT. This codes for CASSEARLTPGRPQHF.

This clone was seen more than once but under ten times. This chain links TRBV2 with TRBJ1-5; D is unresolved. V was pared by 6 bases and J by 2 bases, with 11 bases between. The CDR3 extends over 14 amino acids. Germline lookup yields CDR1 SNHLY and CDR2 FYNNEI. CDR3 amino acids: CASRDILGNQPQHF. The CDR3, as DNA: TGTGCCAGCAGAGACATTTTGGGCAATCAGCCCCAGCATTTT. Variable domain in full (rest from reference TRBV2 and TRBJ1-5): EPEVTQTPSHQVTQMGQEVILRCVPISNHLYFYWYRQILGQKVEFLVSFYNNEISEKSEIFDDQFSVERPDGSNFTLKIRSTKLEDSAMYFCASRDILGNQPQHFGDGTRLSIL.

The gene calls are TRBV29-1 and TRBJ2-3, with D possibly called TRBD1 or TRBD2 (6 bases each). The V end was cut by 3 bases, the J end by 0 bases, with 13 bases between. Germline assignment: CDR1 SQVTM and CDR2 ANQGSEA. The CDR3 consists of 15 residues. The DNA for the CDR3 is TGCAGCGTTGAGGGGGGCAGGGGAAGCACAGATACGCAGTATTTT. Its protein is CSVEGGRGSTDTQYF.

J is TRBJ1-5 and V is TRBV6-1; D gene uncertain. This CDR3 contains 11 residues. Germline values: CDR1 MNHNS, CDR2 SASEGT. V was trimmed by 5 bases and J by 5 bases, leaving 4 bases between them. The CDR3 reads CASSRYQPQHF. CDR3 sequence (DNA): TGTGCCAGCAGTAGATATCAGCCCCAGCATTTT.

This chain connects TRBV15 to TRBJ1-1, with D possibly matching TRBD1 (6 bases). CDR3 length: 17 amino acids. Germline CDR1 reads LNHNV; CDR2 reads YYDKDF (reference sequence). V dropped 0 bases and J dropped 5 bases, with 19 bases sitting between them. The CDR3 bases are TGTGCCACCAGCAGAGATGGCAGGGGAGGTTTAATGACTGAAGCTTTCTTT. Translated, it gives CATSRDGRGGLMTEAFF.

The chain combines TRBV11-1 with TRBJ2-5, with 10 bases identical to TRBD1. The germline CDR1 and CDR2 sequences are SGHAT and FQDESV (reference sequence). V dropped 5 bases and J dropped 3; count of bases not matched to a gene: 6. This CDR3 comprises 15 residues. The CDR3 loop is CASSARTGGKETQYF. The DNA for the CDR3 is TGTGCCAGCAGCGCCAGGACAGGGGGTAAAGAGACCCAGTACTTC. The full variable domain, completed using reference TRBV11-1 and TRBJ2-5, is EAEVAQSPRYKITEKSQAVAFWCDPISGHATLYWYRQILGQGPELLVQFQDESVVDDSQLPKDRFSAERLKGVDSTLKIQPAELGDSAMYLCASSARTGGKETQYFGPGTRLLVL.

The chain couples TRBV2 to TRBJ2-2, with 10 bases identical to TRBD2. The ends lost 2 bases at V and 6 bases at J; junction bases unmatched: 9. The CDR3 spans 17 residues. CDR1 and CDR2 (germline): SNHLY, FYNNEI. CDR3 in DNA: TGTGCCAGCAGTGAAAGGTCTAGCGGGAGTTTATCCGGGGAGCTGTTTTTT. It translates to CASSERSSGSLSGELFF. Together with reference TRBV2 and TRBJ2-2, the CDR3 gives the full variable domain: EPEVTQTPSHQVTQMGQEVILRCVPISNHLYFYWYRQILGQKVEFLVSFYNNEISEKSEIFDDQFSVERPDGSNFTLKIRSTKLEDSAMYFCASSERSSGSLSGELFFGEGSRLTVL.